This T cell receptor beta chain originates from a study of metastatic and nonmetastatic thyroid tumors. Study details: Malignant thyroid and benign thyroid patients provided blood and tumor or nodule tissue whose repertoires were compared.

This clone qualifies as medium-sized. Its antigen remains unidentified. Authors' methods: Construction of a distant-metastasis classifier for papillary thyroid cancer relied on CDR3 differences across clinicopathological groups. TCRdb redid the clone calls on the PCR reads using MiXCR. The V and J calls follow TCRdb's processing rather than the paper's. Counted here are about 10,000 clones, around 12% occurring once; the ten biggest clones make up 10% to 15%. Thyroid surgery had not been preceded by any treatment in any patient. Whole-study results and caveats: Benign nodules were reported to have significantly lower TCR beta diversity than malignant thyroid tumors, in blood and tumor.

This TCR was sampled from a female donor with papillary thyroid cancer or a benign thyroid nodule (not recorded which). Some clones in this sample may be carry-over from other donors' samples. The specimen was blood.

CDR3 sequence (DNA): TGTGCCAGCAGCTCAGGGAGGCCTAATGAAAAACTGTTTTTT. It translates to CASSSGRPNEKLFF. This chain uses TRBV6-1 with TRBJ1-4, with D tentatively TRBD1 (5 bases). This CDR3 has 14 amino acids. Germline V gene lookup returns CDR1 MNHNS and CDR2 SASEGT. Trimming pared 6 bases from V and 3 bases from J, leaving 11 bases between.